The present TCR beta chain was sequenced within a study of cytomegalovirus exposure and HLA in healthy donors. Germline trimming cut 3 bases from V and 10 bases from J; bases unmatched to any gene: 3. The CDR3 runs to 12 residues. Germline CDR1 and CDR2: SGHRS and YFSETQ. PCR employed 60 Vbeta and 13 Jbeta primers. Profiled with immunoSEQ multiplex PCR; TCRdb holds only in-frame clones, not every one. The data hold some 140,000 clones, with approximately 85% observed a single time. The chain combines TRBV5-1 with TRBJ2-1; 8 bases are a match to TRBD1. The sequencing sample was made of PBMCs. This receptor was obtained from a woman aged 25 to 39 in good health and CMV-seropositive. The CDR3: CASSSWTGEQFF. In nucleotides, the CDR3 is TGCGCCAGCAGCTCCTGGACAGGGGAGCAGTTCTTC.